Shown below are 17 T cell receptor beta chains from a single sample sequenced in a study of blood T cell repertoires in COVID-19. TCRdb keeps only in-frame clones here, not all; method: immunoSEQ multiplex PCR. The sample lists 25,000 to 30,000 clones; 80% were seen once. Sequenced sample: peripheral blood. The receptors come from an older woman with acute or convalescent COVID-19.

The chain joins TRBV28 to TRBJ1-1; 9 nucleotides match TRBD1. Trimming cost V 5 bases and J 4 bases; bases outside gene matches: 5. CDR3 length equals 14 residues. Germline lookup yields CDR1 MDHEN and CDR2 SYDVKM. CDR3: CASSPLTGGTEAFF. The DNA of the CDR3 is TGTGCCAGCAGTCCCCTGACAGGGGGCACTGAAGCTTTCTTT.

This chain connects TRBV6-6 to TRBJ2-3; D is ambiguous. Between the trimmed V and J ends, which lost 0 bases and 6 bases, there was a span of 4 bases. CDR1 MNHNY and CDR2 SVGAGI come from the germline V gene (reference sequence). The length of the CDR3 is 12 residues. The CDR3 bases are TGTGCCAGCAGTTACTCCCGGGATACGCAGTATTTT. It is translated as CASSYSRDTQYF.

The rearrangement uses TRBV5-4 and TRBJ2-3, with D unresolved. This CDR3 spans 13 amino acids. Trimming left V 0 bases short and J 9 bases short, with 11 bases between. Germline values: CDR1 SGHNT, CDR2 YYREEE (reference sequence). CDR3 loop: CASSLAELATQYF. DNA for the CDR3: TGTGCCAGCAGCTTGGCCGAACTCGCCACGCAGTATTTT. Full variable domain (rest looked up from reference TRBV5-4 and TRBJ2-3): ETGVTQSPTHLIKTRGQQVTLRCSSQSGHNTVSWYQQALGQGPQFIFQYYREEENGRGNFPPRFSGLQFPNYSSELNVNALELDDSALYLCASSLAELATQYFGPGTRLTVL.

The rearrangement joins TRBV30 to TRBJ2-1; maybe TRBD2 (5 bases). Trimming stripped 1 base from V and 10 bases from J, with 8 bases between. CDR1 is GTSNPN, CDR2 SVGIG, per germline (reference sequence). The CDR3 is made up of 11 amino acids. The CDR3 coding sequence is TGTGCCTGGAGTGAGAGGGTAGAGCAGTTCTTC. Protein sequence: CAWSERVEQFF.

In this sample, this clone turned up once. The chain is built from TRBV3-1 (or the pseudogene TRBV3-2) and TRBJ2-1; the D is unclear. The CDR3 spans 12 residues. Germline CDR1 is LGHDT and CDR2 is YNNKEL (reference sequence). Deletions cut 1 base from V and 13 bases from J, with 11 bases between. In nucleotides, the CDR3 is TGTGCCAGCAGCCAAGGTTCGTGGAGACAGTTCTTC. Residues: CASSQGSWRQFF.

CDR3 nucleotide sequence: TGTGCCAGCAGCCCGGTTGACAGGGAGACTGAAGCTTTCTTT. Translated, it gives CASSPVDRETEAFF. V usage is TRBV5-4 and J usage is TRBJ1-1; TRBD1 aligns across 7 bases. V trimming: 4 bases; J trimming: 5 bases; junction bases outside the gene matches: 8. The CDR3 totals 14 residues. The V gene's germline CDR1 is SGHNT and CDR2 YYREEE (reference sequence).

The chain links TRBV29-1 to TRBJ2-5; TRBD1 agrees at 12 bases. Germline assignment: CDR1 SQVTM and CDR2 ANQGSEA. This CDR3 region has 15 residues. V shed 6 bases, J shed 6 bases, and the junction held 11 bases outside the gene matches. The CDR3: CSVNPGQGALQTQYF. DNA of the CDR3: TGCAGCGTCAACCCGGGACAGGGGGCTCTACAGACCCAGTACTTC. The full variable domain, in which reference TRBV29-1 and TRBJ2-5 provide the parts outside the CDR3, is SAVISQKPSRDICQRGTSLTIQCQVDSQVTMMFWYRQQPGQSLTLIATANQGSEATYESGFVIDKFPISRPNLTFSTLTVSNMSPEDSSIYLCSVNPGQGALQTQYFGPGTRLLVL.

The rearrangement links TRBV2 to TRBJ1-5; D unclear. The CDR3 totals 14 residues. Germline V CDR1 and CDR2: SNHLY, FYNNEI. Trimming left V 4 bases short and J 0 bases short, with 7 bases between. CDR3 nucleotides: TGTGCCAGCAGTGTACAGAGTAGCAATCAGCCCCAGCATTTT. Its protein is CASSVQSSNQPQHF.

The DNA for the CDR3 is TGTGCCAGCTCACCAGGGACTAGCAGCACAGATACGCAGTATTTT. This gives the protein CASSPGTSSTDTQYF. The chain carries TRBV18 and TRBJ2-3; 9 bases are a match to TRBD2. CDR1 and CDR2 from the germline V gene are KGHSH and LQKENI. The CDR3 runs to 15 residues. V gave up 2 bases and J gave up 0 bases; unmatched junction bases: 0. The entire variable domain, with the rest obtained from reference TRBV18 and TRBJ2-3, is as follows: NAGVMQNPRHLVRRRGQEARLRCSPMKGHSHVYWYRQLPEEGLKFMVYLQKENIIDESGMPKERFSAEFPKEGPSILRIQQVVRGDSAAYFCASSPGTSSTDTQYFGPGTRLTVL.

The chain has TRBV7-6 and TRBJ1-6, with TRBD1 as a possible D gene (6 bases). Trimming cost V 1 base and J 9 bases, with 13 bases left between them. Per the germline V gene, CDR1 is SGHVS and CDR2 is FNYEAQ. This CDR3 comprises 15 residues. Written as DNA, the CDR3 is TGTGCCAGCAGCTTAGAAACAGGGTGGGGTTCACCCCTCCACTTT. As protein: CASSLETGWGSPLHF.

The chain links TRBV27 to TRBJ1-5; D not resolved. This CDR3 has 13 amino acids. Germline loops: CDR1 MNHEY, CDR2 SMNVEV (reference sequence). V lost 2 bases and J 7 bases, leaving 9 bases between the germline ends. This chain's CDR3 is CASSLETGQPQHF. As DNA, the CDR3 is TGTGCCAGCAGTTTAGAGACGGGGCAGCCCCAGCATTTT.

The V call is TRBV6-5, the J call TRBJ1-2; 9 bases fit TRBD1. V was pared by 7 bases and J by 8 bases, with 11 bases of the junction left unmatched. This CDR3 has 14 amino acids. Germline V gene data show CDR1 as MNHEY and CDR2 as SVGAGI. The CDR3 spells CASTEGTGSGGYTF. The DNA of the CDR3 is TGTGCCAGCACCGAGGGGACAGGGTCCGGCGGCTACACCTTC.

Here the CDR3 reads CASSQGLVPTDTQYF. CDR3 DNA sequence: TGTGCCAGCAGCCAGGGACTAGTGCCCACAGATACGCAGTATTTT. This chain uses TRBV7-2 with TRBJ2-3, with 8 nucleotides matching TRBD2. Trimming removed 5 bases from V and 2 bases from J; junction bases left unmatched: 6. Germline values: CDR1 SGHTA, CDR2 FQGNSA. This CDR3 comprises 15 residues.

This chain connects TRBV2 to TRBJ2-3; TRBD2 agrees at 9 bases. Germline-derived CDR1 and CDR2 are SNHLY and FYNNEI. The CDR3 contains 14 residues. The ends lost 6 bases at V and 3 bases at J; junction bases unmatched: 4. The DNA of the CDR3 is TGTGCCAGCAGGGCGGGACTAGCAACAGATACGCAGTATTTT. Translated, it gives CASRAGLATDTQYF.

This chain connects TRBV6-6 to TRBJ1-3; D might be TRBD1 (5 bases). The germline gives CDR1 MNHNY, CDR2 SVGAGI (reference sequence). The V end was cut by 5 bases, the J end by 2 bases, with 10 bases between. This CDR3 comprises 14 residues. The CDR3 sequence: CASSLGHAGNTIYF. In DNA form, the CDR3 reads TGTGCCAGCAGTCTAGGACACGCTGGAAACACCATATATTTT.

The rearrangement joins TRBV2 to TRBJ2-5; 12 nucleotides agree with TRBD1. V shed 3 bases, J shed 5 bases, and the junction held 1 base outside the gene matches. The germline V gene encodes CDR1 SNHLY and CDR2 FYNNEI. CDR3 length: 14 amino acids. For the CDR3, the DNA is TGTGCCAGCAGTGACGGGACAGGGGGCGAGACCCAGTACTTC. Translation: CASSDGTGGETQYF.

This clone has a single count. The DNA for the CDR3 is TGTGCCAGTAGTATGGCAGTAGGACTAGCGTTCTACAATGAGCAGTTCTTC. Its translation is CASSMAVGLAFYNEQFF. J is TRBJ2-1 and V is TRBV19, with TRBD2 matching 9 bases. The CDR3 has 17 residues. Germline V lookup: CDR1 LNHDA, CDR2 SQIVND (reference sequence). After removal of 3 bases from V and 3 bases from J, the junction contained 9 bases not matched to a gene.